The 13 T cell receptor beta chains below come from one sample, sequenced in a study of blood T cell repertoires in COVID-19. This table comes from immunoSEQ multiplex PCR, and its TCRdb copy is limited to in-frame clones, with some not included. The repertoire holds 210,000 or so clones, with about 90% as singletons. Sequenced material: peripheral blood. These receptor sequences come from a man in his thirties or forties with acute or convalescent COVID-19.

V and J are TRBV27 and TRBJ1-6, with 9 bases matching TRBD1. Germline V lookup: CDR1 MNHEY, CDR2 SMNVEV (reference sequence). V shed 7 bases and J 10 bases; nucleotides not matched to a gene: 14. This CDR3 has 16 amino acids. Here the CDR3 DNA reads TGTGCCAGCACCGTATACCGGGACAGGGAGTTATCACCCCTCCACTTT. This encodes CASTVYRDRELSPLHF.

Here the CDR3 DNA reads TGTGCCAGCAGCCAAGCCCAGGTAAATCAGCCCCAGCATTTT. This translates into CASSQAQVNQPQHF. This chain connects TRBV3-1 (or the pseudogene TRBV3-2) to TRBJ1-5; D gene unclear. The CDR3 length is 14 residues. The V end lost 1 base, the J end lost 4 bases, and 8 bases lay between the germline ends. The V gene's germline CDR1 is LGHDT and CDR2 YNNKEL (reference sequence).

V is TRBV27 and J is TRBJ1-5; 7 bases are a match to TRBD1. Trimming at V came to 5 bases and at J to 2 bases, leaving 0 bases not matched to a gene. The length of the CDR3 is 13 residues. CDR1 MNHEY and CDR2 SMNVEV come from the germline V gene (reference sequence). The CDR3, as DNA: TGTGCCAGCAGTGACAGGGGCAATCAGCCCCAGCATTTT. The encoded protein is CASSDRGNQPQHF.

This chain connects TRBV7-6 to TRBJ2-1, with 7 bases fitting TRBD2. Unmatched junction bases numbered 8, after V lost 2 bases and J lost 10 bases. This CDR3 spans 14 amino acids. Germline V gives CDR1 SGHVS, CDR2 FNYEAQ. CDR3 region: CASSLTTSGVEQFF. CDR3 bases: TGTGCCAGCAGCTTAACGACAAGCGGGGTAGAGCAGTTCTTC.

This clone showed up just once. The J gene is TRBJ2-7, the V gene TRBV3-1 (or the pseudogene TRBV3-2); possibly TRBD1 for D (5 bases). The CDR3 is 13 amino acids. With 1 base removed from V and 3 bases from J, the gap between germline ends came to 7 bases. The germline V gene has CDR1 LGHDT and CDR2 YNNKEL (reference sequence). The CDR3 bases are TGTGCCAGCAGCCAAGCAGGGAACTACGAGCAGTACTTC. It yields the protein CASSQAGNYEQYF.

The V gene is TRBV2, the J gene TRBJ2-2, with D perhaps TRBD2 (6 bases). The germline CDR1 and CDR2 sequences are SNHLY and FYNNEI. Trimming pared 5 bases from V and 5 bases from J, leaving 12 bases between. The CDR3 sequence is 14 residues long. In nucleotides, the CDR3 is TGTGCCAGCAGTTCGGAGGGGAGGACCGGGGAGCTGTTTTTT. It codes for CASSSEGRTGELFF.

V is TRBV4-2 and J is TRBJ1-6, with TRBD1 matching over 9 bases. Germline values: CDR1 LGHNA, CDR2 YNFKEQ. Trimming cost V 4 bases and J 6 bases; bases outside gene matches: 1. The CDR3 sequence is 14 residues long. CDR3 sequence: CASSLGQGNSPLHF. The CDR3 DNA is TGTGCCAGCAGCCTGGGACAGGGTAATTCACCCCTCCACTTT.

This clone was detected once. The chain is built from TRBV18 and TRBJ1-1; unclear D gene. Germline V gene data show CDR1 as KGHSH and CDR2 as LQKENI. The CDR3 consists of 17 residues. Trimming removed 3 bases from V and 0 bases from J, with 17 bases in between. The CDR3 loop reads CASSPFPTKNMNTEAFF. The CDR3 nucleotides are TGTGCCAGCTCACCTTTTCCAACAAAAAATATGAACACTGAAGCTTTCTTT.

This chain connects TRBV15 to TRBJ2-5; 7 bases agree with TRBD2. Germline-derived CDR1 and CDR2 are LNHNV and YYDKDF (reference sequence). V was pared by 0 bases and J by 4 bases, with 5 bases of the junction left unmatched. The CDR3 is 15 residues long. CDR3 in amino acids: CATSRDRAGVETQYF. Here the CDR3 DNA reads TGTGCCACCAGCAGAGATCGGGCGGGGGTAGAGACCCAGTACTTC.

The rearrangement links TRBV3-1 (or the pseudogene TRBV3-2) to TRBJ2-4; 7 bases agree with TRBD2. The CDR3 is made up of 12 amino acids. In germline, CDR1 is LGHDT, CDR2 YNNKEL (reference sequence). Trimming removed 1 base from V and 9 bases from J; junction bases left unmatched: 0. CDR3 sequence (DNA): TGTGCCAGCAGCCAAGGGGAGGGCATTCAGTACTTC. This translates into CASSQGEGIQYF.

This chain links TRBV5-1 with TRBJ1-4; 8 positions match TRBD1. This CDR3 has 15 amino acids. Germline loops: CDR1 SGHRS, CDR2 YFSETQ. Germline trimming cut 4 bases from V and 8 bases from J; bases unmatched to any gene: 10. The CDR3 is CASSAGQGTIEKLFF. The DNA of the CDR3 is TGCGCCAGCAGCGCCGGACAGGGTACGATCGAAAAACTGTTTTTT. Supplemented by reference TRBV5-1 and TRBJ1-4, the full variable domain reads KAGVTQTPRYLIKTRGQQVTLSCSPISGHRSVSWYQQTPGQGLQFLFEYFSETQRNKGNFPGRFSGRQFSNSRSEMNVSTLELGDSALYLCASSAGQGTIEKLFFGSGTQLSVL.

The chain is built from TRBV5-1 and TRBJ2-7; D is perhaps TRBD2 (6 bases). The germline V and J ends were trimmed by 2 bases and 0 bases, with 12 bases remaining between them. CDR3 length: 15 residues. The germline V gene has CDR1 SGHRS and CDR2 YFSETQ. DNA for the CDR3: TGCGCCAGCAGCTTCCGCGGGGTTAGCTCCTACGAGCAGTACTTC. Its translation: CASSFRGVSSYEQYF.

The CDR3 DNA reads TGTGCCAGCAAAGACACCGACAATGAGCAGTTCTTC. It is translated as CASKDTDNEQFF. The rearrangement links TRBV6-5 to TRBJ2-1, with unresolved D. Trimming removed 7 bases from V and 5 bases from J, with 9 bases in between. The CDR3 extends over 12 amino acids. CDR1 is MNHEY, CDR2 SVGAGI, per germline.